These 21 T cell receptor beta chains were all obtained from the same sample, sequenced in a study of regulatory T cells in long-lasting Graves disease. Relying on iRepertoire HTBI primers and Arm-PCR of CDR3 regions, the team built TCR beta libraries. From the multiplex PCR reads, TCRdb called clonotypes with MiXCR, one entry per CDR3 protein. The table has some 200,000 distinct CDR3 sequences, roughly 20% seen once. Documented time point: newly diagnosed GD, antithyroid drugs for less than 3 months. Isolated PBMC RNA provided the starting material for the TCR library. This sample also appeared in a second study, on T cells in Graves' hyperthyroidism and ophthalmopathy.

Material: peripheral blood mononuclear cells (PBMCs), obtained at new diagnosis, from a patient treated with antithyroid drugs. The receptor source for this set is a woman in her 30s with Graves disease.

This clonotype was counted many times. The chain carries TRBV2 and TRBJ2-1, with 13 bases that match TRBD2. Unmatched junction bases numbered 6, after V lost 4 bases and J lost 6 bases. The V gene's germline CDR1 is SNHLY and CDR2 FYNNEI. This CDR3 region has 16 residues. CDR3 loop: CASSGRTSGRGNEQFF. The CDR3 DNA is TGTGCCAGCAGTGGCCGGACTAGCGGGAGAGGCAATGAGCAGTTCTTC. Looking up the rest from reference TRBV2 and TRBJ2-1 gives the full variable domain: EPEVTQTPSHQVTQMGQEVILRCVPISNHLYFYWYRQILGQKVEFLVSFYNNEISEKSEIFDDQFSVERPDGSNFTLKIRSTKLEDSAMYFCASSGRTSGRGNEQFFGPGTRLTVL.

As for this clonotype: This is likely a read error, given that the CDR3 carries no conserved phenylalanine or tryptophan at its end. CDR3 protein: CSAREGGGNSPLHS. CDR3 bases: TGCAGTGCTAGAGAAGGGGGAGGTAATTCTCCCCTCCACTCT. The chain has TRBV20-1 and TRBJ1-6, with TRBD1 as a possible D gene (6 bases). Germline V CDR1 and CDR2: DFQATT, SNEGSKA (reference sequence). This CDR3 has 14 amino acids.

CDR3 sequence (DNA): TGTGCCAGCAGCGTAGGAGATGGGCCCGATCCGAACACTGAAGCTTTCTTT. Translation: CASSVGDGPDPNTEAFF. The chain recombines TRBV9 with TRBJ1-1; D gene ambiguous. The CDR3 loop spans 17 amino acids. Trimming cost V 0 bases and J 1 base, with 16 bases left between them. Germline V CDR1 and CDR2: SGDLS, YYNGEE.

This clonotype was recorded at least ten times. The V gene is TRBV28, the J gene TRBJ2-5; the D gene is possibly TRBD1 (6 bases). With 10 bases removed from V and 4 bases from J, the gap between germline ends came to 13 bases. Germline loops: CDR1 MDHEN, CDR2 SYDVKM. The CDR3 totals 12 residues. CDR3 nucleotides: TGTGCCACCGCCCTAGGGGGAGAGACCCAGTACTTC. It is translated as CATALGGETQYF.

This clonotype was detected ten times or more. V usage is TRBV12-5 and J usage is TRBJ1-2; 7 bases agree with TRBD1. Germline loops: CDR1 LGHNT, CDR2 FRNRAP. The V and J ends lost 1 base and 5 bases, in that order; junction bases with no gene match: 10. The CDR3 spans 16 residues. CDR3 in amino acids: CASGLGIGTVNYGYTF. CDR3 coding DNA: TGTGCTAGTGGTTTGGGGATCGGGACAGTTAATTATGGCTACACCTTC.

Many counts were recorded for this clonotype. The V gene is TRBV7-9, the J gene TRBJ1-1; D remains unclear. V gave up 3 bases and J gave up 1 base, with 6 bases separating them. The germline CDR1 and CDR2 sequences are SEHNR and FQNEAQ (reference sequence). CDR3 size: 13 residues. As DNA, the CDR3 is TGTGCCAGCAGCTTCTCCAGGAACACTGAAGCTTTCTTT. Translated, it gives CASSFSRNTEAFF.

This clonotype was found many times. The V gene is TRBV3-1, the J gene TRBJ1-4, with D possibly being TRBD1 (6 bases). The V gene's germline CDR1 is LGHDT and CDR2 YNNKEL (reference sequence). The CDR3 extends over 14 amino acids. Trimming took 4 bases from V and 6 from J, leaving 12 bases between them. The CDR3 spells CASSRGGLHEKLFF. CDR3 DNA sequence: TGTGCCAGCAGCCGGGGGGGGCTTCATGAAAAACTGTTTTTT.

This clonotype was recorded many times. This chain connects TRBV28 to TRBJ2-7; 9 bases are a match to TRBD1. This CDR3 has 15 residues. With V trimmed by 7 bases and J by 5 bases, 12 bases remained unmatched. Looked up from germline, CDR1 is MDHEN and CDR2 is SYDVKM. CDR3 nucleotide sequence: TGTGCCAGCATCCCCTTGGGACAGGGCCCCCACGAGCAGTACTTC. Translation: CASIPLGQGPHEQYF.

This clonotype has a count of ten or more. The J gene is TRBJ2-7, the V gene TRBV6-2 or TRBV6-3; 7 positions match TRBD2. After removal of 11 bases from V and 1 base from J, the junction contained 8 bases not matched to a gene. Germline V gene lookup returns CDR1 MNHEY and CDR2 SVGEGT. The CDR3 has 13 amino acids. The CDR3 DNA is TGTGCCTCCCAGACTAGCAGGTCCTACGAGCAGTACTTC. Its translation is CASQTSRSYEQYF.

This clonotype has at least ten counts. The chain recombines TRBV5-1 with TRBJ2-5, with D possibly being TRBD2 (6 bases). This CDR3 spans 15 amino acids. The germline V and J ends were trimmed by 2 bases and 5 bases, with 16 bases remaining between them. Germline CDR1 and CDR2: SGHRS and YFSETQ. The CDR3 is CASSFHGRTDETQYF. The CDR3 DNA reads as TGCGCCAGCAGCTTTCATGGGAGGACGGACGAGACCCAGTACTTC.

This clonotype was detected only a few times. This rearrangement joins TRBV7-9 to TRBJ2-1; D not resolved. Looked up from germline, CDR1 is SEHNR and CDR2 is FQNEAQ (reference sequence). The V end lost 5 bases, the J end lost 5 bases, and 7 bases lay between the germline ends. This CDR3 is 12 amino acids long. DNA for the CDR3: TGTGCCAGCAGCCCGGATCACAATGAGCAGTTCTTC. Its protein is CASSPDHNEQFF.

Ten or more counts support this clonotype. An end of the junction does not agree with germline; a read error may underlie this. The chain recombines TRBV6-1 with TRBJ2-2; TRBD2 is a possible D gene (5 bases). CDR3 length: 13 amino acids. CDR1 is MNHNS, CDR2 SASEGT, per germline. The CDR3 loop is CASSNKNTGELFF. CDR3 nucleotide sequence: TGTGCCAGCAGTAACAAGAACACCGGGGAACTGTTTTTT.

This chain joins TRBV7-3 and TRBJ2-3, with D tentatively TRBD1 (6 bases). V was trimmed by 6 bases and J by 6 bases, leaving 10 bases between them. CDR1 and CDR2 (germline): SGHTA, FQGTGA. The CDR3 spans 12 residues. CDR3 residues: CASRSGVDTQYF. The DNA of the CDR3 is TGTGCCAGCAGATCAGGGGTTGATACGCAGTATTTT.

The sample holds many counts of this clonotype. This sequence joins TRBV2 and TRBJ2-7; no reliable D call. This CDR3 spans 14 amino acids. Trimming left V 6 bases short and J 4 bases short, with 16 bases between. CDR1 SNHLY and CDR2 FYNNEI come from the germline V gene. CDR3 amino acids: CASSVRLVGYEQYF. Written as DNA, the CDR3 is TGTGCCAGCAGCGTCCGGCTAGTTGGTTACGAGCAGTACTTC.

The V and J genes are TRBV12-3 or TRBV12-4 and TRBJ2-2, with 10 bases matching TRBD1. CDR3 length: 14 residues. V dropped 6 bases and J dropped 6; count of bases not matched to a gene: 4. The CDR3 is CASRSGTGAGELFF. The CDR3 region has the DNA TGTGCCAGCAGGTCCGGGACAGGGGCCGGGGAGCTGTTTTTT.

In its sample, this clonotype was seen many times. V is TRBV11-2 and J is TRBJ1-2; no clear D gene. The CDR3 totals 13 residues. Germline V lookup: CDR1 SGHAT, CDR2 FQNNGV. V lost 6 bases, J lost 1 base, and 9 bases lay in between. The CDR3 protein is CASSSLDNYGYTF. CDR3 sequence (DNA): TGTGCCAGCAGTTCTCTAGATAACTATGGCTACACCTTC.

The sample holds many counts of this clonotype. The J gene is TRBJ2-1, the V gene TRBV28; TRBD2 might be the D (5 bases). The ends were cut back, 5 bases at V and 7 bases at J, with 9 bases in the middle. Germline CDR1 and CDR2: MDHEN and SYDVKM. This CDR3 is 12 amino acids long. The CDR3 DNA is TGTGCCAGCAGTGAGGGTCGGAATGAGCAGTTCTTC. It translates to CASSEGRNEQFF.

This clonotype was detected ten times or more. The chain carries TRBV19 and TRBJ1-5; no reliable D call. Per the germline V gene, CDR1 is LNHDA and CDR2 is SQIVND (reference sequence). CDR3 length: 13 residues. Trimming pared 9 bases from V and 9 bases from J, leaving 18 bases between. CDR3 loop: CASDDSFGAPQHF. The CDR3 nucleotides are TGTGCCAGCGACGACTCCTTTGGCGCGCCCCAGCATTTT.

In its sample, this clonotype was seen many times. This chain uses TRBV7-9 with TRBJ2-5; 7 bases are shared with TRBD1. CDR1 is SEHNR and CDR2 is FQNEAQ in the germline V gene (reference sequence). V trimming: 1 base; J trimming: 5 bases; junction bases outside the gene matches: 7. CDR3 size: 15 residues. Written as DNA, the CDR3 is TGTGCCAGCAGCTTAGGAGACAGGGATTGGGAGACCCAGTACTTC. The encoded protein is CASSLGDRDWETQYF.

This clonotype has ten or more counts. The V call is TRBV28, the J call TRBJ1-2, with a weak D call TRBD1 (5 bases). This CDR3 region has 17 residues. Trimming left V 7 bases short and J 2 bases short, with 23 bases between. Germline CDR1 and CDR2: MDHEN and SYDVKM. The DNA for the CDR3 is TGTGCCAGCACCTCCCCCGCCGGGACGGTCGGGAACTATGGCTACACCTTC. Translation gives CASTSPAGTVGNYGYTF.

This clonotype was seen repeatedly, ten times or more. The rearrangement joins TRBV20-1 to TRBJ1-3; possible D gene TRBD1, 5 bases. V was shortened by 5 bases and J by 10 bases, with 12 bases between the two germline ends. The germline CDR1 and CDR2 sequences are DFQATT and SNEGSKA (reference sequence). The CDR3 extends over 11 amino acids. In nucleotides, the CDR3 is TGCAGTGCTTATAACGGGGGGACCATATATTTT. Translated: CSAYNGGTIYF.